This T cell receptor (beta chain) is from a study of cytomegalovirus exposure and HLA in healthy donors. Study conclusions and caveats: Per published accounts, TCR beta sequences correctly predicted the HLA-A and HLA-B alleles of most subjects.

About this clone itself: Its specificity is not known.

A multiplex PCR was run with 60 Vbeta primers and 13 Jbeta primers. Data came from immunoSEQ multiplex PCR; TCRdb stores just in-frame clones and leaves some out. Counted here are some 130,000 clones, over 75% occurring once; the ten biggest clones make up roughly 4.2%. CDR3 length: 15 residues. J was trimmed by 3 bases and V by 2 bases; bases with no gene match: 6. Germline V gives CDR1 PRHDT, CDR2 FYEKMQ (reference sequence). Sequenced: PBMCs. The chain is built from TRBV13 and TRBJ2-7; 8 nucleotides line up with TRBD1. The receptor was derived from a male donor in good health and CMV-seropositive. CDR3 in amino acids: CASSLRTGLSYEQYF. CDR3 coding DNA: TGTGCCAGCAGCTTACGGACAGGGCTAAGCTACGAGCAGTACTTC.